This T cell receptor beta chain comes out of a study of long-term antiretroviral therapy in people with HIV. The study, taken as a whole, reports: The study found narrower CDR3 length ranges in HIV repertoires than in controls.

From germline, CDR1 is SGHTA and CDR2 FQGNSA. Trimming shortened V by 5 bases and J by 2 bases, and 9 bases separated the two germline ends. This CDR3 spans 13 amino acids. At survey level, the immunoSEQ assay was run in its v3.0 version. Assay: immunoSEQ multiplex PCR; the TCRdb copy retains only in-frame clones and omits some. The sample lists tens of thousands of clones; about 88% were seen once. Concerning this clone itself: Its antigen remains unknown.

The rearrangement joins TRBV7-2 to TRBJ1-1, with D perhaps TRBD1 (5 bases). The material was unsorted PBMCs, obtained 2.3 years after starting antiretroviral therapy. The TCR was taken from a man aged 60 to 69 with HIV. The CDR3 nucleotides read TGTGCCAGCAGCCTAGGACACAACACTGAAGCTTTCTTT. Translated: CASSLGHNTEAFF. Looking up the rest from reference TRBV7-2 and TRBJ1-1 gives the full variable domain: GAGVSQSPSNKVTEKGKDVELRCDPISGHTALYWYRQSLGQGLEFLIYFQGNSAPDKSGLPSDRFSAERTGGSVSTLTIQRTQQEDSAVYLCASSLGHNTEAFFGQGTRLTVV.